A selection of T cell receptor beta chains follows, all from one sample in a study of tumor and adjacent non-tumor tissue in lung cancer. TCRdb used MiXCR to reprocess the multiplex PCR reads, holding one entry per CDR3 protein. The table lists 120,000 to 150,000 distinct CDR3 sequences, approximately 66% of them singletons, with 15% to 20% in the top ten. Sequencing was carried out using lung tumor tissue. The receptors stem from a man between 60 and 75 years old with small cell lung cancer. CDR3s include the opening cysteine and the closing phenylalanine or tryptophan.

j_gene,v_gene,CDR3aa
TRBJ2-5,TRBV4-1,CTSSQEDGRWGETQYF
TRBJ2-7,TRBV28,CASTLLAGGPVYEQYF
TRBJ2-3,TRBV5-6,CASRPRTGTGGPDTQYF
TRBJ1-2,TRBV29-1,CNVEESEGVDGYTF
TRBJ2-3,TRBV5-1,CASSPGSDWSTDTQYF
TRBJ1-4,TRBV28,CASSLYWEKLFF
TRBJ2-7,TRBV5-1,CASSFVGGEQYF
TRBJ2-1,TRBV20-1,CSVPRLGYDEQFF
TRBJ1-1,TRBV20-1,CSAEGQGASTEAFF
TRBJ1-1,TRBV5-8,CASSPGGGVEAFF
TRBJ2-1,TRBV20-1,CSAPPIAGGSYNKQFF
TRBJ2-3,TRBV2,CAISERTSGKYTDTQYF
TRBJ2-1,TRBV29-1,CSMVGRGGSNEQFF
TRBJ2-2,TRBV12-3/TRBV12-4,CVSNSGGPGVLFF
TRBJ1-6,TRBV11-3,CDSGQHRDRVSTRTKSPLHF
TRBJ2-3,TRBV6-1,CASRIEHTDTQYF
TRBJ2-6,TRBV29-1,CSADISGANILTF
TRBJ1-1,TRBV29-1,CSVEYRSDTEAFF